This T cell receptor (beta chain) emerged from a study of blood T cells in healthy people across ages (dated by TCRdb to the mid-2010s). Context from the whole study: Template switching captured roughly one uniquely barcoded TCR beta cDNA molecule per two T cells in model experiments. The study measured age-related changes in TCR beta repertoire diversity using deep sequencing normalized with unique cDNA molecular identifiers. The donors were split into four age groups: young (average about 15 years), middle-aged (39), aged (over 55) and long-lived (under 85). To avoid experimental bias, donors of different ages were distributed randomly across sequencing lanes. For two donors (one aged 18 to 29 and one aged 80 or older), the study analyzed two additional independent replicas of 1 million unique cDNA reads from the same blood draw. What the authors observed across the whole study: A strong correlation was found between observed TCR beta diversity and the percentage of naive T cells measured by flow cytometry. Estimates of total diversity from one million sequenced T cells were regarded as lower bounds and underestimates. Conclusive comparison of naive and antigen-experienced compartments was prevented by the profiling of bulk unsorted PBMCs. Compared with the aged group, the long-lived group had more naive CD4+ T cells, fewer expanded clones and increased TCR diversity, suggesting age selection. As age increased, observed TCR beta diversity per million T cells dropped in a roughly linear way, and a significant reduction was already evident by age about 36. Because the CMV infection status of the donors was unknown, age-related changes in expanded clonotypes may potentially have been confounded.

The library came from 5' RACE. Sequencing instrument: Illumina HiSeq 2500. A second PCR of roughly 6 to 11 cycles was run with a J-beta primer mix and a sample-barcoded 5' primer. Each TCR beta cDNA molecule received a unique molecular identifier from a template-switch 5' adaptor carrying 12 random nucleotides. Each sample yielded at least 2.5 million CDR3-containing paired-end reads. All of the RNA was converted into first-strand cDNA using the Mint cDNA synthesis kit, with a TRBC-specific oligonucleotide serving as the primer. After uracil-DNA glycosylase treatment, a first 18-cycle PCR used universal primers M1SS and BC2_uni_R on all cDNA. Per the source publication's procedure: For normalization, 1 million high-quality reads, each with a distinct molecular identifier, were randomly selected from each sample. Reads sharing molecular identifiers were discarded rather than binned into consensus sequences. CDR3 identification, clonotype clustering and error correction used MiTCR with a Q25 quality threshold and the strictest error-elimination algorithm. A nonparametric unseen species model using Euler transformation provided a lower-bound estimate of total TCR beta diversity. TCRdb cleaned the public reads at Q25 with fastp, built clones with MiXCR and kept in-frame beta chains. Each entry is one CDR3 protein sequence, shown with its most common DNA and genes. It is TCRdb's table, rather than the study itself, that gives the V and J calls and clone size. Present in this sample are 1,100,000 or so distinct CDR3 sequences, less than 50% of which were seen just once. Approximately 20% of the sample is taken by the ten largest.

The donors were 40 or so Caucasian individuals from Russia, aged roughly 6 to 100 years, who were systemically healthy. Each donor gave approximately 9.4 milliliters of peripheral blood, drawn into EDTA-treated Vacutainer tubes. Ficoll-Paque density-gradient centrifugation was used to isolate PBMCs, with at least 6.5 million obtained per sample. Total RNA was extracted from PBMCs with Trizol reagent, with at least 6 micrograms obtained per sample. The percentages of naive CD45RAhigh/CD27high T cells were determined by flow cytometry on a PBMC aliquot from every donor. There are many counts of this clonotype. The antigen it recognizes is unknown. Base-call qualities are not available, and no considerably larger clone is one nucleotide away. Sequencing was done on a sample of blood. This TCR was recovered from a woman aged 55-69 years in good health.

The nucleotides read TGCGCCAGCAGCCCGACAGGGGGCTGGGAGACCCAGTACTTC. It encodes CASSPTGGWETQYF. The rearranged segments are TRBV5-1 and TRBJ2-5; 10 junctional bases match TRBD1. Trimming removed 4 bases from V and 5 bases from J; the gene matches leave 5 bases unexplained. The cysteine opens and the phenylalanine closes a CDR3 of 14 amino acids. This entry keeps only the CDR3 DNA: 42 bases, framed from base 1. The CDR1 and CDR2 encoded by the germline V gene are SGHRS and YFSETQ. Here the CDR3 is joined to the reference TRBV5-1 and TRBJ2-5 genes, and the full variable domain is: KAGVTQTPRYLIKTRGQQVTLSCSPISGHRSVSWYQQTPGQGLQFLFEYFSETQRNKGNFPGRFSGRQFSNSRSEMNVSTLELGDSALYLCASSPTGGWETQYFGPGTRLLVL.